The 4 T cell receptor beta chains in this list originate from one sample, sequenced in a study of cytomegalovirus exposure and HLA in healthy donors. Both 60 Vbeta primers and 13 Jbeta primers went into the PCR. TCRdb keeps only in-frame clones here, not all; method: immunoSEQ multiplex PCR. The repertoire holds tens of thousands of clones, with over 70% as singletons. Sequences were obtained from PBMCs. The receptor set was obtained from a girl aged 2-10 years in good health and CMV-seropositive.

The rearrangement links TRBV6-6 to TRBJ2-1, with TRBD2 matching over 12 bases. Per germline, CDR1 MNHNY and CDR2 SVGAGI (reference sequence). The CDR3 has 15 residues. V shed 9 bases, J shed 10 bases, and the junction held 13 bases outside the gene matches. CDR3 nucleotides: TGTGCCAGTGCGACTAGCGGGAGTCATGGGGGGGAGCAGTTCTTC. This encodes CASATSGSHGGEQFF.

This chain links TRBV19 with TRBJ2-2; D unclear. This CDR3 is built from 13 residues. The germline V gene encodes CDR1 LNHDA and CDR2 SQIVND (reference sequence). With 4 bases removed from V and 1 base from J, the gap between germline ends came to 4 bases. Written as DNA, the CDR3 is TGTGCCAGTAGTAGACAGAACACCGGGGAGCTGTTTTTT. It is translated as CASSRQNTGELFF.

V and J are TRBV11-2 and TRBJ2-5; weak D call: TRBD2 (6 bases). Per the germline V gene, CDR1 is SGHAT and CDR2 is FQNNGV. V was clipped by 5 bases and J by 13 bases, with 23 bases between them. CDR3 size: 14 residues. The CDR3 protein is CASSLGLVGGGRYF. CDR3 in DNA: TGTGCCAGCAGCCTGGGACTCGTGGGGGGAGGCCGGTACTTC.

The gene calls are TRBV4-3 and TRBJ2-3, with D tentatively TRBD1 (9 bases). From germline, CDR1 is LGHNA and CDR2 YSLEER. The CDR3 is made up of 17 amino acids. With 6 bases removed from V and 5 bases from J, the gap between germline ends came to 24 bases. As DNA, the CDR3 is TGCGCCAGCAGACCGGGACAGGGACTAGACTGGGGAGATACGCAGTATTTT. It encodes CASRPGQGLDWGDTQYF.